A selection of T cell receptor beta chains follows, all from one sample in a study of shared clonotypes between healthy human individuals. Assay used: immunoSEQ multiplex PCR; TCRdb lists only in-frame clones, some missing. This table has over 300,000 clones, roughly 91% appearing once. Sequenced input: memory CD8+ T cells sorted from blood. Receptors were obtained from a man aged 18 to 29 in good health. CDR3s include the opening cysteine and the closing phenylalanine or tryptophan. Fields, in order: J gene, clone size, V gene, CDR3 protein. Rows may omit the clone size; those that give it use once, few, many or a size class.

TRBJ2-7	NA	TRBV13	CASSSSGYEQYF
TRBJ2-7	NA	TRBV28	CASSQLGQGYEQYF
TRBJ2-7	once	TRBV9	CASSVASGRGYEQYF
TRBJ2-7	NA	TRBV7-2	CASSLAGALYEQYF
TRBJ1-1	many	TRBV29-1	CSVWDSGTEAFF
TRBJ2-1	few	TRBV6-6	CASSYGGPELNEQFF
TRBJ1-4	NA	TRBV13	CASSLGRGVNEKLFF
TRBJ2-7	NA	TRBV28	CASSFPTGSGSSYEQYF
TRBJ2-7	NA	TRBV4-3	CASSPDRVPSYEQYF
TRBJ2-3	once	TRBV4-3	CASSHGESDTQYF
TRBJ1-2	NA	TRBV13	CASSAPGGSWPYGYTF
TRBJ2-7	NA	TRBV7-2	CASREPWAYEQYF
TRBJ2-3	NA	TRBV7-2	CASSFLLTSTPPDTQYF
TRBJ2-2	once	TRBV9	CASSVSGADTGELFF